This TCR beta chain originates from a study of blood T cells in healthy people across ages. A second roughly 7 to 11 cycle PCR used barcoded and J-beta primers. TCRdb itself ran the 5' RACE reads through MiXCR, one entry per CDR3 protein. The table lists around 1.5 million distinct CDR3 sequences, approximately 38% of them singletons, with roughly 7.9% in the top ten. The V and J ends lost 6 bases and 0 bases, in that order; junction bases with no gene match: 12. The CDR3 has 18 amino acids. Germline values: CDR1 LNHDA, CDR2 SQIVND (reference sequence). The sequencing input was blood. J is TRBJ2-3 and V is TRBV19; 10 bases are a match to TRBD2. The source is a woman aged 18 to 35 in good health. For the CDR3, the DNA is TGTGCCAGTAGCGTATGGATAGCGGGGGGCCCAAGCACAGATACGCAGTATTTT. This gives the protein CASSVWIAGGPSTDTQYF.